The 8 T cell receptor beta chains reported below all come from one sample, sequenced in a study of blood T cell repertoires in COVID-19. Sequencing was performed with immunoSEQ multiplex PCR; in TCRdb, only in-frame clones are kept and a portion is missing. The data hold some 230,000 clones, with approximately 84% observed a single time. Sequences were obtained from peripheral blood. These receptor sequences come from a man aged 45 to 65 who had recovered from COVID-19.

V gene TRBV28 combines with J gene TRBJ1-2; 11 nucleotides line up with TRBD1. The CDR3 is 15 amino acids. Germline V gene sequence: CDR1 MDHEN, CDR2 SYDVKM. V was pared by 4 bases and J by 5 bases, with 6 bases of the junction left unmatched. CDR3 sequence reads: CASSSPGQGVYGYTF. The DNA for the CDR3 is TGTGCCAGCAGTTCGCCGGGACAGGGGGTTTATGGCTACACCTTC.

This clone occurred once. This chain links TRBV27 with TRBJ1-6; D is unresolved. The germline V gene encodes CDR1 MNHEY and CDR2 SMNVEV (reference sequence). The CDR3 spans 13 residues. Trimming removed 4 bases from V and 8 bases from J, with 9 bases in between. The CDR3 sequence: CASSYSPYSPLHF. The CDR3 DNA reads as TGTGCCAGCAGTTACTCACCATATTCACCCCTCCACTTT.

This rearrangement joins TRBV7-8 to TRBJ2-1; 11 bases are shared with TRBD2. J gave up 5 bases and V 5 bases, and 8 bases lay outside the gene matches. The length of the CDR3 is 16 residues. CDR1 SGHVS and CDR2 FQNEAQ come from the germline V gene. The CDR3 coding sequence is TGTGCCAGCAGCCCCGGCGAGACTAGCGGGGACAATGAGCAGTTCTTC. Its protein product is CASSPGETSGDNEQFF.

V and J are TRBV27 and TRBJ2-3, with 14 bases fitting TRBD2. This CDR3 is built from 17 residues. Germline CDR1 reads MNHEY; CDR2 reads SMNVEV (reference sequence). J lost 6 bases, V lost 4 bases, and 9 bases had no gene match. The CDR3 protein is CASSWGLTSGRADTQYF. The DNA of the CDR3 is TGTGCCAGCAGTTGGGGGTTGACTAGCGGGAGGGCTGATACGCAGTATTTT.

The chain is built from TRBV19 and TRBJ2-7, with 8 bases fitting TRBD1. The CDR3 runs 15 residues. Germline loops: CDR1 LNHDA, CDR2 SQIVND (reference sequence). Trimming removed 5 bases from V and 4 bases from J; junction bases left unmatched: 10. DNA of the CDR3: TGTGCCAGTAGTCGCCAGGACAGGGCCAGGTACGAGCAGTACTTC. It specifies CASSRQDRARYEQYF.

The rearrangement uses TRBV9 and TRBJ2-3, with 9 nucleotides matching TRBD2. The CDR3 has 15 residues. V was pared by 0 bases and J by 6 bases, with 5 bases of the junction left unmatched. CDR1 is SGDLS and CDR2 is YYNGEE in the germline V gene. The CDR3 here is CASSVDLAGPDTQYF. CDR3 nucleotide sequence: TGTGCCAGCAGCGTAGATCTAGCGGGGCCGGATACGCAGTATTTT.

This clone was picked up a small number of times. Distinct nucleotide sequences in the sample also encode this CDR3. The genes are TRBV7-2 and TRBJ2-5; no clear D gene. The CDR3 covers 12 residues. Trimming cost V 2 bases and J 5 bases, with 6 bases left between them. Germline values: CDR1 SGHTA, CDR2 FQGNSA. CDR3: CASSLSGETQYF. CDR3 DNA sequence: TGTGCCAGCAGCTTATCCGGGGAGACCCAGTACTTC.

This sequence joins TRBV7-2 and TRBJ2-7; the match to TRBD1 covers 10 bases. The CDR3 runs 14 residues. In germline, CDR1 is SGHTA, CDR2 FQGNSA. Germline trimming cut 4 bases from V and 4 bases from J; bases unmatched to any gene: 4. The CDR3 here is CASSSDRGRYEQYF. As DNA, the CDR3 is TGTGCCAGCAGCTCCGACAGGGGGCGATACGAGCAGTACTTC.